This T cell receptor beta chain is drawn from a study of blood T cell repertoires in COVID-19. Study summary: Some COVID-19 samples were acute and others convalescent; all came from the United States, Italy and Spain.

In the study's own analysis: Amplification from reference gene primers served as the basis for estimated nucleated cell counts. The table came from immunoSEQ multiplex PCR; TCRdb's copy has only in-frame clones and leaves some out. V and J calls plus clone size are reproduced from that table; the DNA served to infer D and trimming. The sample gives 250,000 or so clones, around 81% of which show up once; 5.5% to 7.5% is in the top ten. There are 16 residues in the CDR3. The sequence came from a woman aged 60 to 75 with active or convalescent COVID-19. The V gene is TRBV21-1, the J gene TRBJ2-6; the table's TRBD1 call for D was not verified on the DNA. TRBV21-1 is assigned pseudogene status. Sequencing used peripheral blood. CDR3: CASSKGAGSGANVLTF. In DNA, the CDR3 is TGTGCCAGCAGCAAGGGGGCGGGTTCTGGGGCCAACGTCCTGACTTTC.